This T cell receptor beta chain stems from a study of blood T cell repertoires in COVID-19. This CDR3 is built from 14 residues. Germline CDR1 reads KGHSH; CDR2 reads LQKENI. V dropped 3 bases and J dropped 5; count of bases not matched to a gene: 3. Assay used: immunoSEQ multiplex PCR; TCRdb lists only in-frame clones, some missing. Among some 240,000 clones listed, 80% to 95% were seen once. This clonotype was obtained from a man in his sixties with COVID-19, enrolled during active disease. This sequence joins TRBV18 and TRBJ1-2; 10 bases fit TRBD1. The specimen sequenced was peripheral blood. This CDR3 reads CASSPRDRGYGYTF. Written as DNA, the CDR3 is TGTGCCAGCTCACCCCGGGACAGGGGATATGGCTACACCTTC.